This T cell receptor beta chain was documented in a study of T cell changes during pregnancy in multiple sclerosis. Assay: immunoSEQ multiplex PCR; the TCRdb copy retains only in-frame clones and omits some. The sample shows tens of thousands of clones, about 90% of them seen only once. The sample holds a few counts of this clone. The source of this sequence is a female donor with multiple sclerosis, enrolled in a pregnancy study. The sample in question was CD4+ T cells from peripheral blood mononuclear cells, obtained in the second trimester of pregnancy.

CDR3 in DNA: TGTGCCACCCCAAAGGGGGCCCTGAACACCGGGGAGCTGTTTTTT. Its translation: CATPKGALNTGELFF. The chain links TRBV7-9 to TRBJ2-2, with 7 bases matching TRBD1. V trimming: 10 bases; J trimming: 1 base; junction bases outside the gene matches: 9. The germline V gene has CDR1 SEHNR and CDR2 FQNEAQ (reference sequence). The CDR3 covers 15 residues.